Given below is one TCR beta chain in context. No antigen is known for it. Naive CD8 cells comprised CD45RO-negative, CCR7-positively selected cells, excluding terminally differentiated effector memory CD45RA+ cells. This CDR3 spans 16 amino acids. Trimming left V 1 base short and J 5 bases short, with 17 bases between. The V gene's germline CDR1 is SGHAT and CDR2 FQDESV (reference sequence). The record originates from a study of shared clonotypes between healthy human individuals. Per the original methods: Filtering differed, since immunoSEQ gave only junction sequences and no quality scores. Some clones are missing from TCRdb's copy, which holds only in-frame ones; the method was immunoSEQ multiplex PCR. The V and J calls and the clone size are those of that table, but D and trimming were determined from the DNA. Here the sample spans about 1,900,000 clones, about 95% being singletons. General study results and limits: Naive subsets, compared against memory subsets, generally had larger estimated richness values. For naive CD4 cells, 4% to 5% of clonotypes were shared across a few donors.

This receptor was obtained from a man aged 18-30 years in good health. V gene TRBV11-1 combines with J gene TRBJ2-5, with D possibly called TRBD1 or TRBD2 (5 bases each). Sample: naive CD8+ T cells sorted from blood. CDR3 in amino acids: CASSLVLGDPSETQYF. The CDR3, as DNA: TGTGCCAGCAGCTTAGTTTTGGGGGACCCTTCGGAGACCCAGTACTTC.